This TCR beta chain is from a study of blood T cell repertoires in COVID-19. Some clones are missing from TCRdb's copy, which holds only in-frame ones; the method was immunoSEQ multiplex PCR. The sample lists 150,000 or so clones, roughly 85% occurring once. V was clipped by 5 bases and J by 0 bases, with 17 bases between them. This CDR3 has 17 residues. Germline V gene lookup returns CDR1 MNHEY and CDR2 SMNVEV (reference sequence). This clone was detected once. This clonotype was sampled from a woman aged 45-65 years who had recovered from COVID-19. This chain joins TRBV27 and TRBJ1-3; D is ambiguous. The sequenced material came from PBMCs or T cells enriched from blood (not recorded which). The CDR3 protein is CASSPKTPGVSGNTIYF. The CDR3 coding sequence is TGTGCCAGCAGTCCAAAAACTCCGGGAGTCTCTGGAAACACCATATATTTT.